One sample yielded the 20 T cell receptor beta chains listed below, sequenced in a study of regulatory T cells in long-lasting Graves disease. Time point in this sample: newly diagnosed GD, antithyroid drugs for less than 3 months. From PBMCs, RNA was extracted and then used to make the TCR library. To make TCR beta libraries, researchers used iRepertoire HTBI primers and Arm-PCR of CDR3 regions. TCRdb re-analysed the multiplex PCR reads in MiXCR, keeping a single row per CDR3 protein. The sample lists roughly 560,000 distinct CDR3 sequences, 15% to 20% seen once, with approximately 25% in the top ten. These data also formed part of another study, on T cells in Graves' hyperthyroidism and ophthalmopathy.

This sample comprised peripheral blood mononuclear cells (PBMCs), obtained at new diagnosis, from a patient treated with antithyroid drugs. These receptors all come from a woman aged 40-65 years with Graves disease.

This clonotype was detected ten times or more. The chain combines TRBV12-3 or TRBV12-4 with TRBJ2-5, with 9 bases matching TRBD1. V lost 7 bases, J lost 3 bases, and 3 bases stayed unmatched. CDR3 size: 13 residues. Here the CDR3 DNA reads TGTGCCAGCAATCGACAGGGGGAAGAGACCCAGTACTTC. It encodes CASNRQGEETQYF.

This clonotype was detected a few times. This CDR3 reads CASSLAGGGFYEQYF. In nucleotides, the CDR3 is TGTGCCAGCAGTCTAGCTGGGGGGGGCTTCTACGAGCAGTACTTC. The chain combines TRBV7-2 with TRBJ2-7, with a tentative D call TRBD2 (7 bases). The CDR3 covers 15 residues. Germline V gene data show CDR1 as SGHTA and CDR2 as FQGNSA. The V end was cut by 6 bases, the J end by 3 bases, with 18 bases between.

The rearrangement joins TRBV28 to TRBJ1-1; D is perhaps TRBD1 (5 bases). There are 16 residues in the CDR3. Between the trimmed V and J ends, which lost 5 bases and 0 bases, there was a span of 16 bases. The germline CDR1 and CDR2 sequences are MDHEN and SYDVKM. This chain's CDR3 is CASSLDAGQMNTEAFF. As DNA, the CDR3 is TGTGCCAGCAGTCTAGATGCGGGGCAAATGAACACTGAAGCTTTCTTT.

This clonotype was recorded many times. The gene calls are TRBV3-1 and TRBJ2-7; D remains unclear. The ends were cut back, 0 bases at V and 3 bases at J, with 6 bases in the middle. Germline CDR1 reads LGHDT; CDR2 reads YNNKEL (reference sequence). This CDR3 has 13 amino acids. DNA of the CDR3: TGTGCCAGCAGCCAAGAGTGGCGCTACGAGCAGTACTTC. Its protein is CASSQEWRYEQYF.

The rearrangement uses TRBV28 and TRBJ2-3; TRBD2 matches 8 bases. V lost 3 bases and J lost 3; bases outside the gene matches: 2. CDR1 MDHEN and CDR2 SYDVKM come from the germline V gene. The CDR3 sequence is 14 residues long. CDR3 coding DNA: TGTGCCAGCAGTTTCTTAGCGGGGACAGATACGCAGTATTTT. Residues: CASSFLAGTDTQYF.

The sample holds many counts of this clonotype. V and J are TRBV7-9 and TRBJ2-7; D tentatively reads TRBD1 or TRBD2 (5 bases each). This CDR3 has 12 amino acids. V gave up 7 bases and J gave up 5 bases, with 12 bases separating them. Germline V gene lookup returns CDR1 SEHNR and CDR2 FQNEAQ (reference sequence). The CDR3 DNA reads TGTGCCAGCAACCGCAGGGACCACGAGCAGTACTTC. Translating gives CASNRRDHEQYF.

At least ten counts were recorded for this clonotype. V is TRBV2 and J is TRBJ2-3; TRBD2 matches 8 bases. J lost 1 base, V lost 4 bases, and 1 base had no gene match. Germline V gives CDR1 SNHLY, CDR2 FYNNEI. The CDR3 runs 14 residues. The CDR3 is CASSVSGGTDTQYF. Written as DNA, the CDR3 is TGTGCCAGCAGTGTTAGCGGGGGCACAGATACGCAGTATTTT. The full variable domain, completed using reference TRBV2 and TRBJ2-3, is EPEVTQTPSHQVTQMGQEVILRCVPISNHLYFYWYRQILGQKVEFLVSFYNNEISEKSEIFDDQFSVERPDGSNFTLKIRSTKLEDSAMYFCASSVSGGTDTQYFGPGTRLTVL.

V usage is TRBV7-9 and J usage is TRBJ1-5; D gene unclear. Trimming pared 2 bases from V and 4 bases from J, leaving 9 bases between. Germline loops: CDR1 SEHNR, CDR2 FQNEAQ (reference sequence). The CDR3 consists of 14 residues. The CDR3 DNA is TGTGCCAGCAGCTTAAGGGCAGTGAATCAGCCCCAGCATTTT. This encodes CASSLRAVNQPQHF.

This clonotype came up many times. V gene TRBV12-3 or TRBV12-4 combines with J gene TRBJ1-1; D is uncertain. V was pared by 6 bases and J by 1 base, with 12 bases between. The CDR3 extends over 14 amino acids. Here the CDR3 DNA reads TGTGCCAGCAGAACGCTACGCGGGAACACTGAAGCTTTCTTT. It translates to CASRTLRGNTEAFF.

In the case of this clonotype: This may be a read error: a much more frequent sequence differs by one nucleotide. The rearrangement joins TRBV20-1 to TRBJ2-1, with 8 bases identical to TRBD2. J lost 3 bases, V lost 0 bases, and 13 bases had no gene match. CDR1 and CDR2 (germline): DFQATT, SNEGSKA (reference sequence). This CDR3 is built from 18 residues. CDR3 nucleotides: TGCAGTGCTAGAGATGAGGTTGTGGGACTAGTGGGCTACAATGAGCAGTTCTTC. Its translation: CSARDEVVGLVGYNEQFF.

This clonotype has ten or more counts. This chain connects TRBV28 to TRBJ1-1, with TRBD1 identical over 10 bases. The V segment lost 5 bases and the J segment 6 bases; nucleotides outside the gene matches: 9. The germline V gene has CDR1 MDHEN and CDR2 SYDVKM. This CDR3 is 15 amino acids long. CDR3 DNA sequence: TGTGCCAGCAGTGAAACGGGACAGGGGAAAGCTGAAGCTTTCTTT. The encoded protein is CASSETGQGKAEAFF.

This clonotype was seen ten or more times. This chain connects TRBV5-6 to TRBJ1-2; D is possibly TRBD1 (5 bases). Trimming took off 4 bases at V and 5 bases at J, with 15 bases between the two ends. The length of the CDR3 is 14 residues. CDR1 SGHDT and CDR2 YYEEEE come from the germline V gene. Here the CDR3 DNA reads TGTGCCAGCAGCCTAGGGGCCGAGACTTATGGCTACACCTTC. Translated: CASSLGAETYGYTF.

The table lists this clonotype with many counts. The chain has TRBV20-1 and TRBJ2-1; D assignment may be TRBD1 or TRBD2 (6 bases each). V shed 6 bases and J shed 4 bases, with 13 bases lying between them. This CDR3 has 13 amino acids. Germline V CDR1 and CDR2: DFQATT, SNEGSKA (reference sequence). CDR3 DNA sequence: TGCAGTGCCCCAGAAGGGGGGTACAATGAGCAGTTCTTC. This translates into CSAPEGGYNEQFF.

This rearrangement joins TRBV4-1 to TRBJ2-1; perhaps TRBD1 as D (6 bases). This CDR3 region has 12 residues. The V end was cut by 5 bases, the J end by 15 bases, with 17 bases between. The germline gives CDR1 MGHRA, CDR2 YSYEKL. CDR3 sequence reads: CASSSKQGPTFF. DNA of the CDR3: TGCGCCAGCAGCAGCAAACAGGGCCCCACGTTCTTC.

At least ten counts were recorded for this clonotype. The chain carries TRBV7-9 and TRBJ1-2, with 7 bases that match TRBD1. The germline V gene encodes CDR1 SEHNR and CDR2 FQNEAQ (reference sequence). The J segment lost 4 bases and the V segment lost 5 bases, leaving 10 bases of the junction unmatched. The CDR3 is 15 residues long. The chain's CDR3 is CASSVPGQSLYGYTF. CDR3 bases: TGTGCCAGCAGCGTTCCGGGACAGAGCCTCTATGGCTACACCTTC.

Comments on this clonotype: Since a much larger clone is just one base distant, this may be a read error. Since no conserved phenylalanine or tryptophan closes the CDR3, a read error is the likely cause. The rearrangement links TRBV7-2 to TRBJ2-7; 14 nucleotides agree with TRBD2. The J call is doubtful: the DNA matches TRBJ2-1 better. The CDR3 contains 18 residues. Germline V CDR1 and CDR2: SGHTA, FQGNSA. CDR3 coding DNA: TGTGCCAGCAGCTTCAGACTAGCGGGGGGGCCCATGGGAAGTGAGCAGTTCCTC. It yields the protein CASSFRLAGGPMGSEQFL.

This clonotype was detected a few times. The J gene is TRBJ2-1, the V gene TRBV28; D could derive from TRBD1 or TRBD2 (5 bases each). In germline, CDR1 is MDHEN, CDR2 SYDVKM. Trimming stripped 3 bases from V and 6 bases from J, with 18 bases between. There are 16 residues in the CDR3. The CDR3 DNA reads TGTGCCAGCAGTTTGCTACCGGGACCGTCGGTCAATGAGCAGTTCTTC. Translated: CASSLLPGPSVNEQFF.

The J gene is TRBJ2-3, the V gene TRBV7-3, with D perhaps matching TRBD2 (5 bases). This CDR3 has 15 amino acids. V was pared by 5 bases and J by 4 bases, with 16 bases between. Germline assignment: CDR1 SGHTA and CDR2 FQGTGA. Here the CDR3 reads CASSERLGGPDTQYF. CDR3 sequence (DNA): TGTGCCAGCAGCGAGCGGTTAGGAGGTCCAGATACGCAGTATTTT.

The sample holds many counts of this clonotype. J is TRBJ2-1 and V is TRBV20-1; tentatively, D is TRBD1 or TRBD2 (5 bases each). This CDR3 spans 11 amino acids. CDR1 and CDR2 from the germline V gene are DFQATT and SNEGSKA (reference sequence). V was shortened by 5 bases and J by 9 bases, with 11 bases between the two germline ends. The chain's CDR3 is CSASSGTEQFF. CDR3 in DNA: TGCAGTGCTTCGTCAGGGACTGAGCAGTTCTTC.

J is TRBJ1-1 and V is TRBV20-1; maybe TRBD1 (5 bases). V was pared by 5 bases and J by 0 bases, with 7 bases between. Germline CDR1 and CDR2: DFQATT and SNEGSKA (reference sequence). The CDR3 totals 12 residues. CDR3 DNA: TGCAGTGCTCCGGGGGTGAACACTGAAGCTTTCTTT. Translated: CSAPGVNTEAFF.